What follows are 6 T cell receptor beta chains derived from one specimen sequenced in a study of blood T cell repertoires in COVID-19. The data were produced by immunoSEQ multiplex PCR, yet TCRdb's version contains in-frame clones alone and is incomplete. The data hold 250,000 or so clones, with roughly 86% observed a single time. Sequenced material: PBMCs or T cells enriched from blood (not recorded which). These receptor sequences come from a woman between 18 and 29 years old who had recovered from COVID-19.

V gene TRBV28 combines with J gene TRBJ1-1; TRBD1 is a possible D gene (5 bases). The CDR3 sequence is 11 residues long. Trimming shortened V by 5 bases and J by 10 bases, and 11 bases separated the two germline ends. Germline assignment: CDR1 MDHEN and CDR2 SYDVKM. CDR3 nucleotide sequence: TGTGCCAGCAGTCTCAGGGAGGTAGCTTTCTTT. As protein: CASSLREVAFF. The whole variable domain, remainder taken from reference TRBV28 and TRBJ1-1, is DVKVTQSSRYLVKRTGEKVFLECVQDMDHENMFWYRQDPGLGLRLIYFSYDVKMKEKGDIPEGYSVSREKKERFSLILESASTNQTSMYLCASSLREVAFFGQGTRLTVV.

The chain carries TRBV29-1 and TRBJ2-7; 9 bases agree with TRBD1. The junction had 0 bases not matched to a gene; V was cut back by 0 bases and J by 3 bases. The germline CDR1 and CDR2 sequences are SQVTM and ANQGSEA. The CDR3 is made up of 13 amino acids. CDR3 protein: CSVEETGGYEQYF. Written as DNA, the CDR3 is TGCAGCGTTGAAGAGACAGGGGGCTACGAGCAGTACTTC.

The chain uses TRBV19 and TRBJ1-1; D call uncertain. The CDR3 length is 13 residues. V lost 4 bases to trimming and J lost 0 bases, with 6 bases between them. The V gene's germline CDR1 is LNHDA and CDR2 SQIVND (reference sequence). CDR3 nucleotide sequence: TGTGCCAGTAGTACCACAATGAACACTGAAGCTTTCTTT. This sequence encodes CASSTTMNTEAFF.

The J gene is TRBJ2-2, the V gene TRBV5-1, with 10 bases that match TRBD1. This CDR3 has 14 amino acids. After removal of 4 bases from V and 5 bases from J, the junction contained 2 bases not matched to a gene. Germline assignment: CDR1 SGHRS and CDR2 YFSETQ. This CDR3 reads CASSGTGVTGELFF. The CDR3 region has the DNA TGCGCCAGCAGCGGGACAGGGGTTACCGGGGAGCTGTTTTTT. The complete variable domain, with remaining parts taken from reference TRBV5-1 and TRBJ2-2, reads KAGVTQTPRYLIKTRGQQVTLSCSPISGHRSVSWYQQTPGQGLQFLFEYFSETQRNKGNFPGRFSGRQFSNSRSEMNVSTLELGDSALYLCASSGTGVTGELFFGEGSRLTVL.

The chain couples TRBV28 to TRBJ1-1, with 7 bases identical to TRBD1. CDR3 length equals 15 residues. CDR1 MDHEN and CDR2 SYDVKM come from the germline V gene. The ends lost 6 bases at V and 5 bases at J; junction bases unmatched: 12. The CDR3, as DNA: TGTGCCAGCAGACCAATACAGGGGCGTCGGACTGAAGCTTTCTTT. This encodes CASRPIQGRRTEAFF.

The chain employs TRBV5-5 and TRBJ1-4; no firm D call. Trimming removed 4 bases from V and 10 bases from J, with 14 bases in between. Germline CDR1 reads SGHKS; CDR2 reads YYEKEE (reference sequence). The CDR3 spans 13 residues. The CDR3 bases are TGTGCCAGCAGCCCCGAGGCCCTCGGAAAACTGTTTTTT. Its translation is CASSPEALGKLFF.